Reported below is one T cell receptor beta chain. The antigen remains undetermined. This CDR3 is 12 amino acids long. CDR1 is LNHDA, CDR2 SQIVND, per germline (reference sequence). This sample was taken from a study of T cells expressing NK-cell markers. Looking at the study overall: Obtained from sorted CD3+CD56+NKG2C+, CD3+CD56+NKG2C- and CD3+CD56-NKG2C+ T cells were the TCR beta repertoires. Serological testing identified seven of the eight sequenced donors as HCMV-seropositive and one as seronegative.

TCRdb reprocessed the 5' RACE reads and keeps a single row for each CDR3 protein, giving no DNA. The table counts fewer than 400,000 distinct CDR3 sequences; around 10% lies in the top ten. Findings of the study overall: Each of roughly six donors carried dominant NKG2C+ clonotypes accounting for roughly 1.0-8% of CD8+ T cells.

Material: blood T cells: a sorted CD56 or NKG2C T cell subset, CD4+ or CD8+ T cells, or bulk PBMC T cells (not recorded which). This receptor was taken from a woman between 50 and 59 years old in good health. This chain joins TRBV19 and TRBJ2-3; TCRdb lists TRBD1, though no DNA is available to test this call. The CDR3: CASSIEGREKYF.